Listed below are T cell receptor beta chains from one sample, sequenced in a study of blood T cell repertoires in COVID-19. The table came from immunoSEQ multiplex PCR; TCRdb's copy has only in-frame clones and leaves some out. Of about 44,000 clones in the sample, under 90% are singletons; the top ten hold less than 50%. The sample was peripheral blood. These receptors all stem from a human donor in a cohort sampled during active COVID-19. CDR3s include the opening cysteine and the closing phenylalanine or tryptophan. Fields, in order: V gene, D gene, J gene, clone size, CDR3 protein, CDR3 DNA. The D gene is left open where the match is weak. Clone sizes are given selectively: once, few, many, or a class where the clone is expanded.

>TRBV9|.|TRBJ1-6|.
CASSVVPHPGYNSPLHF
TGTGCCAGCAGCGTTGTGCCCCATCCAGGGTATAATTCACCCCTCCACTTT
>TRBV5-1|.|TRBJ1-5|.
CASSLEGVENQPQHF
TGCGCCAGCAGCTTGGAGGGGGTCGAGAATCAGCCCCAGCATTTT
>TRBV28|TRBD1|TRBJ1-1|.
CASSSGQGSTEAFF
TGTGCCAGCAGTTCGGGACAGGGGAGTACTGAAGCTTTCTTT
>TRBV6-2/TRBV6-3|TRBD2|TRBJ2-3|.
CASSYGTSGTDTQYF
TGTGCCAGCAGTTACGGGACTAGCGGCACAGATACGCAGTATTTT
>TRBV10-1|TRBD1|TRBJ1-4|few
CASGPGQGEEKLFF
TGCGCCAGCGGTCCGGGACAGGGAGAGGAAAAACTGTTTTTT
>TRBV2|.|TRBJ2-3|.
CASSALASRTDTQYF
TGTGCCAGCAGTGCCTTGGCTAGCCGCACAGATACGCAGTATTTT
>TRBV5-1|.|TRBJ1-1|.
CASRSPGDTEAFF
TGCGCCAGCAGGTCCCCAGGGGACACTGAAGCTTTCTTT
>TRBV14|TRBD1|TRBJ1-2|once
CASSTTGVRGYTF
TGTGCCAGCAGCACAACAGGGGTTCGCGGCTACACCTTC
>TRBV6-5|.|TRBJ2-3|.
CASSYSKIADTQYF
TGTGCCAGCAGTTACTCGAAAATAGCAGATACGCAGTATTTT
>TRBV7-8|TRBD1|TRBJ1-5|once
CASSSQNRGKGQPQHF
TGTGCCAGCAGCTCTCAAAACAGGGGTAAGGGTCAGCCCCAGCATTTT
>TRBV13|TRBD1|TRBJ1-2|.
CASSLSLTGDDTF
TGTGCCAGCAGCTTAAGTCTGACAGGGGATGACACCTTC
>TRBV6-5|.|TRBJ1-2|.
CASSSSGVSNYGYTF
TGTGCCAGCAGTTCGTCCGGGGTTTCTAACTATGGCTACACCTTC
>TRBV5-1|TRBD2|TRBJ2-5|once
CASSRTLAGGTETQYF
TGCGCCAGCAGCCGGACCCTAGCGGGGGGAACAGAGACCCAGTACTTC
>TRBV6-2/TRBV6-3|TRBD1|TRBJ1-1|.
CASSYSKGPRRGLDTEAFF
TGTGCCAGCAGTTACTCGAAGGGTCCACGAAGGGGGCTGGACACTGAAGCTTTCTTT
>TRBV29-1|.|TRBJ1-4|.
CSVSNEGVSEKLFF
TGCAGCGTTTCCAACGAGGGTGTGTCTGAAAAACTGTTTTTT
>TRBV4-1|TRBD2|TRBJ2-1|.
CASSQKPPDSGYNEQFF
TGCGCCAGCAGCCAAAAGCCCCCCGATAGCGGGTACAATGAGCAGTTCTTC
>TRBV19|.|TRBJ2-4|.
CASRPGQGYAKNIQYF
TGTGCCAGTAGGCCGGGGCAGGGGTACGCCAAAAACATTCAGTACTTC
>TRBV10-3|TRBD1|TRBJ2-5|.
CAISDTGGREGQETQYF
TGTGCCATCTCGGACACAGGGGGTCGTGAGGGCCAAGAGACCCAGTACTTC
>TRBV5-4|.|TRBJ2-2|.
CASKRGGGELFF
TGTGCCAGCAAAAGGGGCGGCGGGGAGCTGTTTTTT
>TRBV14|TRBD2|TRBJ2-1|.
CASSRGLAGYNEQFF
TGTGCCAGCAGCCGCGGACTAGCGGGGTACAATGAGCAGTTCTTC
>TRBV7-9|.|TRBJ1-5|.
CASGRDTLGQPQHF
TGTGCCAGCGGACGGGACACCCTAGGCCAGCCCCAGCATTTT
>TRBV10-3|.|TRBJ1-1|.
CATTLTGGNTEAFF
TGTGCCACCACCTTGACAGGAGGGAACACTGAAGCTTTCTTT
>TRBV18|.|TRBJ2-2|.
CASSPRDRGTGELFF
TGTGCCAGCTCACCACGGGATCGGGGCACCGGGGAGCTGTTTTTT
>TRBV7-8|.|TRBJ2-6|.
CASSPRTVLTF
TGTGCCAGCAGCCCTCGGACTGTCCTGACTTTC
>TRBV11-3|TRBD1|TRBJ2-2|few
CASRGQVNTGELFF
TGTGCCAGCAGGGGACAGGTTAACACCGGGGAGCTGTTTTTT
>TRBV12-3/TRBV12-4|.|TRBJ2-1|.
CASRPQVYNEQFF
TGTGCCAGCAGACCACAGGTTTACAATGAGCAGTTCTTC
>TRBV18|TRBD1|TRBJ2-2|.
CASSPFDRGLTGELFF
TGTGCCAGCTCACCTTTCGACAGGGGGCTCACCGGGGAGCTGTTTTTT
>TRBV19|TRBD1|TRBJ1-2|.
CASTGGPGQGYGYTF
TGTGCCAGTACGGGGGGACCGGGACAGGGGTATGGCTACACCTTC
>TRBV7-2|.|TRBJ1-1|.
CASSRTTGANTEAFF
TGTGCCAGCAGCCGGACGACAGGAGCGAACACTGAAGCTTTCTTT
>TRBV27|TRBD1|TRBJ1-2|once
CASSETQTGTGNYGYTF
TGTGCCAGCAGTGAAACTCAGACCGGGACAGGAAACTATGGCTACACCTTC
>TRBV5-1|TRBD2|TRBJ2-1|.
CASSSSTSGVSNEQFF
TGCGCCAGCAGCTCATCGACTAGCGGGGTATCAAATGAGCAGTTCTTC
>TRBV30|.|TRBJ2-5|.
CAWKRQGTQETQYF
TGTGCCTGGAAACGTCAGGGTACACAAGAGACCCAGTACTTC
>TRBV18|TRBD2|TRBJ2-1|.
CASSPRGRGRDEQFF
TGTGCCAGCTCACCACGAGGACGGGGGAGGGATGAGCAGTTCTTC
>TRBV5-1|TRBD1|TRBJ1-2|.
CASSARQGAGYGYTF
TGCGCCAGCAGCGCGAGACAGGGGGCTGGTTATGGCTACACCTTC
>TRBV25-1|.|TRBJ2-2|.
CASRRGRNTGELFF
TGTGCCAGTAGACGGGGGAGAAACACCGGGGAGCTGTTTTTT
>TRBV6-5|.|TRBJ1-1|few
CASRPEWATEAFF
TGTGCCAGCAGACCTGAATGGGCCACTGAAGCTTTCTTT
>TRBV18|TRBD1|TRBJ2-2|few
CASSPTGQDTGELFF
TGTGCCAGCTCACCAACCGGACAGGACACCGGGGAGCTGTTTTTT
>TRBV27|.|TRBJ1-4|once
CASSFSDKAQKLFF
TGTGCCAGCAGTTTTTCCGACAAGGCCCAAAAACTGTTTTTT
>TRBV18|TRBD1|TRBJ1-1|.
CASSPLGTGIMGTEAFF
TGTGCCAGCTCACCCCTCGGGACAGGGATCATGGGCACTGAAGCTTTCTTT
>TRBV4-3|TRBD2|TRBJ2-2|.
CASSQDPLAGGGRELFF
TGCGCCAGCAGCCAAGACCCCCTAGCGGGGGGAGGGAGGGAGCTGTTTTTT
>TRBV5-6|.|TRBJ2-3|.
CASSLPPSLGQYF
TGTGCCAGCAGCTTGCCCCCTAGCCTCGGGCAGTATTTT
>TRBV6-5|.|TRBJ1-2|.
CASSYSSGYLYGYTF
TGTGCCAGCAGTTACTCATCCGGGTACCTCTATGGCTACACCTTC
>TRBV12-5|.|TRBJ1-3|.
CASGSGSSGNTIYF
TGTGCTAGTGGTTCCGGGAGCTCTGGAAACACCATATATTTT
>TRBV5-4|TRBD2|TRBJ2-5|.
CASSLPSGGQETQYF
TGTGCCAGCAGCTTGCCTAGCGGGGGCCAAGAGACCCAGTACTTC
>TRBV5-8|TRBD1|TRBJ2-7|once
CASRGTGSAYEQYF
TGTGCCAGCAGAGGGACAGGGAGTGCCTACGAGCAGTACTTC
>TRBV28|.|TRBJ2-3|.
CASTSAQGQPDTQYF
TGTGCCAGCACCTCAGCGCAGGGTCAGCCAGATACGCAGTATTTT
>TRBV3-1/TRBV3-2|.|TRBJ2-3|.
CASSQEQQRTDTQYF
TGTGCCAGCAGCCAAGAACAGCAACGCACAGATACGCAGTATTTT
>TRBV19|TRBD1|TRBJ1-2|once
CASSLLTGDYGYTF
TGTGCCAGTAGTCTACTGACAGGGGATTATGGCTACACCTTC
>TRBV19|.|TRBJ2-1|few
CASSNPGTIYNEQFF
TGTGCCAGTAGCAACCCCGGGACAATCTACAATGAGCAGTTCTTC
>TRBV10-3|.|TRBJ2-7|.
CATGGSSYEQYF
TGTGCCACCGGGGGAAGCTCCTACGAGCAGTACTTC
>TRBV19|.|TRBJ1-5|few
CASSISGGVNQPQHF
TGTGCCAGTAGTATTTCTGGAGGGGTCAATCAGCCCCAGCATTTT
>TRBV24-1|.|TRBJ1-1|.
CATSLGSGTEAFF
TGTGCCACCAGTCTGGGGTCGGGGACTGAAGCTTTCTTT
>TRBV5-5|TRBD2|TRBJ2-6|.
CASSTGGVPSGANVLTF
TGTGCCAGCAGCACCGGGGGGGTGCCCTCTGGGGCCAACGTCCTGACTTTC
>TRBV19|.|TRBJ1-1|.
CASSPYLPGSGSTEAFF
TGTGCCAGTAGTCCTTACCTTCCCGGTTCGGGAAGCACTGAAGCTTTCTTT
>TRBV10-2|TRBD2|TRBJ2-3|.
CASSEPIAGPTDTQYF
TGCGCCAGCAGTGAGCCAATAGCGGGACCCACAGATACGCAGTATTTT
>TRBV29-1|.|TRBJ1-1|.
CSVAQGSTEAFF
TGCAGCGTTGCTCAGGGGTCGACTGAAGCTTTCTTT
>TRBV6-5|TRBD1|TRBJ1-1|.
CASNRDRGNTEAFF
TGTGCCAGCAATCGGGACAGGGGGAACACTGAAGCTTTCTTT
>TRBV28|TRBD1|TRBJ1-6|.
CASSLLGTAAPLHF
TGTGCCAGCAGTTTATTAGGGACAGCGGCCCCCCTCCACTTT
>TRBV7-9|.|TRBJ1-4|.
CASSPLPDSLNEKLFF
TGTGCCAGCAGCCCCTTACCCGACAGCCTAAATGAAAAACTGTTTTTT
>TRBV5-6|.|TRBJ1-5|.
CASSRWGDSNQPQHF
TGTGCCAGCAGCCGGTGGGGGGATAGCAATCAGCCCCAGCATTTT